This T cell receptor beta chain appears in the sequencing data of a study of beta chain features in type 1 diabetes. With respect to this clone: The antigen is undetermined.

This CDR3 comprises 15 residues. Per the germline V gene, CDR1 is SGHNT and CDR2 is YYREEE (reference sequence). After removal of 0 bases from V and 4 bases from J, the junction contained 7 bases not matched to a gene. As every portion of the isolated RNA was reverse transcribed, the sequencing read expressed TCRB transcripts. Here immunoSEQ multiplex PCR was the method, and the copy in TCRdb shows in-frame clones only, minus some. The sample yields about 350,000 clones, 15% to 20% seen once. Broader study findings: More deletions and fewer insertions at VDJ junctions were seen in type 1 diabetes patients.

The J gene is TRBJ2-7, the V gene TRBV5-4, with 7 bases fitting TRBD2. The sequenced sample was naive CD4+ T cells from blood. This TCR was sampled from a woman younger than 35 in good health. CDR3 residues: CASSLDLADIYEQYF. The CDR3 DNA reads as TGTGCCAGCAGCTTGGACCTAGCGGACATATACGAGCAGTACTTC.